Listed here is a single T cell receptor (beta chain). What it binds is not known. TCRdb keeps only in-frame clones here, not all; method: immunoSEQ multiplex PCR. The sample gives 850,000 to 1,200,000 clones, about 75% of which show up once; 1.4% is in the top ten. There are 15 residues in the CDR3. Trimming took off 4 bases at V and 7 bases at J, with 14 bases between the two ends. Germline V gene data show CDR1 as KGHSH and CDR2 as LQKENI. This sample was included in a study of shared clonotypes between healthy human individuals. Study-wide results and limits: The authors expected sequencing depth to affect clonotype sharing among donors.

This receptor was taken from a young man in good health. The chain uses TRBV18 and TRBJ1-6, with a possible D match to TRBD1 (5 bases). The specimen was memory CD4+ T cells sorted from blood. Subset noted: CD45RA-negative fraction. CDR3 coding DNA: TGTGCCAGCTCACAAACGGGGCCTTGGAATTCACCCCTCCACTTT. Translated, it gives CASSQTGPWNSPLHF.